This T cell receptor (beta chain) was sequenced for a study of T cell responses to AZD1222 COVID-19 vaccine. As concerns this clone: Its cognate antigen is unknown.

This table comes from immunoSEQ multiplex PCR, and its TCRdb copy is limited to in-frame clones, with some not included. The data hold 150,000 to 200,000 clones, with over 90% observed a single time. Notes on the study in general: Repertoires were collected only later (after the peak T cell response had occurred). Spike-specific TCR breadth and depth grew following two AZD1222 doses. Donors skewed white British and female; clonal diversity was possibly underestimated.

The sequence was obtained from an adult in good health. The starting material was peripheral blood, obtained on day 0 of AZD1222 vaccination.

CDR3 bases: TGTGCCAGCATGGGGCTAGCTAAAAACGAGCAGTACTTC. This encodes CASMGLAKNEQYF. This chain uses TRBV27 with TRBJ2-7; TRBD1 or TRBD2 may be the D gene (5 bases each). Germline CDR1 is MNHEY and CDR2 is SMNVEV (reference sequence). There are 13 residues in the CDR3. Trimming took 7 bases from V and 5 from J, leaving 15 bases between them.